These 28 T cell receptor beta chains were sequenced from one sample in a study of blood T cell repertoires in COVID-19. Produced via immunoSEQ multiplex PCR; TCRdb's table is partial and in-frame only. The sample has roughly 100,000 clones, around 90% seen once. The specimen was peripheral blood. The receptors come from a man aged 50 or older with active COVID-19.

The chain uses TRBV5-1 and TRBJ2-3; TRBD2 agrees at 7 bases. This CDR3 has 16 amino acids. With 4 bases clipped from V and 0 bases from J, the junction kept 8 bases outside the gene matches. Germline CDR1 is SGHRS and CDR2 is YFSETQ. The CDR3 sequence: CASSQGLLTSTDTQYF. The CDR3 DNA follows: TGCGCCAGCAGCCAGGGACTACTGACTAGCACAGATACGCAGTATTTT.

This chain joins TRBV5-5 and TRBJ1-1; TRBD1 might be the D (6 bases). The CDR3 consists of 15 residues. Trimming left V 7 bases short and J 1 base short, with 17 bases between. Germline assignment: CDR1 SGHKS and CDR2 YYEKEE (reference sequence). Here the CDR3 reads CASLLTGTTNTEAFF. The CDR3, as DNA: TGTGCCAGCCTTTTAACCGGGACAACGAACACTGAAGCTTTCTTT.

The gene calls are TRBV2 and TRBJ1-2; 8 nucleotides match TRBD1. The length of the CDR3 is 11 residues. Germline lookup yields CDR1 SNHLY and CDR2 FYNNEI. V shed 5 bases, J shed 14 bases, and the junction held 7 bases outside the gene matches. CDR3 in DNA: TGTGCCAGCAGTCGACAGGGGAGGAAGACCTTC. Residues: CASSRQGRKTF.

The rearrangement uses TRBV15 and TRBJ1-1; 8 bases are shared with TRBD1. Trimming at V came to 1 base and at J to 12 bases, leaving 10 bases not matched to a gene. The CDR3 runs 14 residues. CDR1 and CDR2 from the germline V gene are LNHNV and YYDKDF (reference sequence). CDR3 protein: CATSRGGGQGKSFF. The CDR3 nucleotides are TGTGCCACCAGCAGAGGAGGCGGACAGGGAAAATCTTTCTTT. The variable domain in full, with the rest retrieved from reference TRBV15 and TRBJ1-1, is DAMVIQNPRYQVTQFGKPVTLSCSQTLNHNVMYWYQQKSSQAPKLLFHYYDKDFNNEADTPDNFQSRRPNTSFCFLDIRSPGLGDTAMYLCATSRGGGQGKSFFGQGTRLTVV.

The V and J genes are TRBV7-8 and TRBJ2-7, with D perhaps TRBD2 (5 bases). With 6 bases removed from V and 0 bases from J, the gap between germline ends came to 27 bases. The CDR3 covers 19 residues. Germline V CDR1 and CDR2: SGHVS, FQNEAQ. CDR3 loop: CASRLDPFRTSRDSYEQYF. The CDR3 DNA reads TGTGCCAGCAGACTAGACCCTTTCCGGACTTCTCGAGACTCCTACGAGCAGTACTTC.

The V and J genes are TRBV7-9 and TRBJ1-5; TRBD1 might be the D (6 bases). V dropped 3 bases and J dropped 3 bases, with 18 bases sitting between them. The V gene's germline CDR1 is SEHNR and CDR2 FQNEAQ (reference sequence). The CDR3 consists of 17 residues. The CDR3 is CASSLGDKINFNQPQHF. CDR3 nucleotide sequence: TGTGCCAGCAGCTTGGGGGACAAGATCAATTTCAATCAGCCCCAGCATTTT.

This clone was counted once. The gene calls are TRBV30 and TRBJ1-4; D uncertain. Germline CDR1 GTSNPN, CDR2 SVGIG (reference sequence). CDR3 size: 11 residues. Trimming shortened V by 6 bases and J by 8 bases, and 10 bases separated the two germline ends. CDR3 sequence: CACYRGEKLFF. DNA of the CDR3: TGTGCCTGTTACAGAGGGGAAAAACTGTTTTTT.

This clone showed up just a few times. This chain links TRBV19 with TRBJ1-6; 8 positions match TRBD1. Losses at the gene ends were 8 bases for V and 8 bases for J; bases not matched to a gene: 5. Per germline, CDR1 LNHDA and CDR2 SQIVND (reference sequence). This CDR3 has 13 residues. The CDR3 spells CASGQGRDSPLHF. CDR3 sequence (DNA): TGTGCCAGTGGACAGGGTCGGGATTCACCCCTCCACTTT.

This sequence joins TRBV4-1 and TRBJ2-1, with D maybe TRBD2 (5 bases). The V end was cut by 5 bases, the J end by 9 bases, with 20 bases between. CDR3 size: 15 residues. Germline CDR1 MGHRA, CDR2 YSYEKL. CDR3 amino acids: CASSVRGYFLGEQFF. The CDR3 DNA sequence: TGCGCCAGCAGCGTCCGCGGGTATTTCCTTGGTGAGCAGTTCTTC.

A single count supports this clone. The gene calls are TRBV5-8 and TRBJ1-4, with 7 bases identical to TRBD1. Germline V gives CDR1 SGHTS, CDR2 YDEGEE. Trimming removed 5 bases from V and 7 bases from J; junction bases left unmatched: 11. The CDR3 consists of 15 residues. The CDR3 sequence is CASRSTGVQREKLFF. DNA of the CDR3: TGTGCCAGCAGAAGCACAGGGGTACAGCGTGAAAAACTGTTTTTT. The full variable domain, in which reference TRBV5-8 and TRBJ1-4 provide the parts outside the CDR3, is EAGVTQSPTHLIKTRGQQATLRCSPISGHTSVYWYQQALGLGLQFLLWYDEGEERNRGNFPPRFSGRQFPNYSSELNVNALELEDSALYLCASRSTGVQREKLFFGSGTQLSVL.

The chain uses TRBV2 and TRBJ2-7; unclear D gene. V was trimmed by 3 bases and J by 4 bases, leaving 16 bases between them. The CDR3 runs to 15 residues. CDR1 and CDR2 from the germline V gene are SNHLY and FYNNEI. CDR3 loop: CASSDPLWRGYEQYF. The CDR3 DNA is TGTGCCAGCAGTGACCCTCTCTGGCGCGGTTACGAGCAGTACTTC. The whole variable domain, remainder taken from reference TRBV2 and TRBJ2-7, is EPEVTQTPSHQVTQMGQEVILRCVPISNHLYFYWYRQILGQKVEFLVSFYNNEISEKSEIFDDQFSVERPDGSNFTLKIRSTKLEDSAMYFCASSDPLWRGYEQYFGPGTRLTVT.

This chain links TRBV6-5 with TRBJ2-1, with TRBD2 identical over 11 bases. Losses at the gene ends were 6 bases for V and 2 bases for J; bases not matched to a gene: 3. Germline lookup yields CDR1 MNHEY and CDR2 SVGAGI. The CDR3 spans 15 residues. For the CDR3, the DNA is TGTGCCAGCAGCACTAGCGGGAGTCCCTACAATGAGCAGTTCTTC. It is translated as CASSTSGSPYNEQFF.

This chain joins TRBV4-3 and TRBJ1-4; possibly TRBD1 for D (6 bases). V was cut by 0 bases and J by 13 bases, with 21 bases left in between. CDR3 size: 16 residues. Per the germline V gene, CDR1 is LGHNA and CDR2 is YSLEER. DNA of the CDR3: TGCGCCAGCAGCCAAGAACCATTGGGTGCAGGGGAAGTACTGTTTTTT. Its translation is CASSQEPLGAGEVLFF.

The rearrangement joins TRBV9 to TRBJ1-3, with TRBD1 matching 12 bases. The V segment lost 0 bases and the J segment 4 bases; nucleotides outside the gene matches: 5. The CDR3 extends over 17 amino acids. The germline gives CDR1 SGDLS, CDR2 YYNGEE. CDR3 protein: CASSVAGQGAAGNTIYF. CDR3 DNA sequence: TGTGCCAGCAGCGTAGCGGGACAGGGGGCCGCCGGAAACACCATATATTTT.

This clone is termed medium-sized. The chain combines TRBV6-5 with TRBJ2-2, with D possibly matching TRBD2 (5 bases). The germline gives CDR1 MNHEY, CDR2 SVGAGI. This CDR3 has 14 amino acids. Trimming left V 6 bases short and J 4 bases short, with 12 bases between. CDR3 coding DNA: TGTGCCAGCAGACTAGGGCCCAGCACCGGGGAGCTGTTTTTT. It yields the protein CASRLGPSTGELFF.

This chain joins TRBV18 and TRBJ1-5; D call uncertain. The germline gives CDR1 KGHSH, CDR2 LQKENI. Trimming stripped 3 bases from V and 4 bases from J, with 7 bases between. This CDR3 contains 13 residues. CDR3 DNA sequence: TGTGCCAGCTCACCTTCGGGGAATCAGCCCCAGCATTTT. Encoded protein: CASSPSGNQPQHF.

The chain recombines TRBV28 with TRBJ2-7; TRBD2 aligns across 9 bases. The germline V gene has CDR1 MDHEN and CDR2 SYDVKM. Losses at the gene ends were 2 bases for V and 5 bases for J; bases not matched to a gene: 13. The CDR3 is made up of 17 amino acids. The CDR3 here is CASSLPPTGRGGNEQYF. DNA of the CDR3: TGTGCCAGCAGTTTACCCCCGACGGGGCGGGGGGGCAACGAGCAGTACTTC.

This chain links TRBV7-6 with TRBJ1-4, with a weak D call TRBD1 (5 bases). The length of the CDR3 is 15 residues. V lost 1 base and J 6 bases, leaving 12 bases between the germline ends. The germline CDR1 and CDR2 sequences are SGHVS and FNYEAQ. DNA for the CDR3: TGTGCCAGCAGCTTAGTCGCATCCAGGGATGAAAAACTGTTTTTT. Its protein product is CASSLVASRDEKLFF.

The chain links TRBV5-1 to TRBJ2-1; 8 bases are shared with TRBD1. The J segment lost 4 bases and the V segment lost 3 bases, leaving 6 bases of the junction unmatched. Germline assignment: CDR1 SGHRS and CDR2 YFSETQ. This CDR3 is built from 15 residues. The CDR3 here is CASSSGQGSYNEQFF. The CDR3 bases are TGCGCCAGCAGCTCTGGACAGGGTTCGTACAATGAGCAGTTCTTC.

The genes are TRBV9 and TRBJ2-5, with 9 bases identical to TRBD1. J lost 4 bases, V lost 0 bases, and 4 bases had no gene match. Germline-derived CDR1 and CDR2 are SGDLS and YYNGEE. The CDR3 sequence is 15 residues long. The CDR3 protein is CASSVAGQGLETQYF. The CDR3 DNA reads as TGTGCCAGCAGCGTAGCGGGACAGGGTTTAGAGACCCAGTACTTC.

CDR3 bases: TGTGCCAGCATGGAAGGGGGTCCCGGGGAGCTGTTTTTT. Residues: CASMEGGPGELFF. The chain recombines TRBV21-1 with TRBJ2-2; no DNA check was done on the table's D call, TRBD1. TRBV21-1 is annotated as a pseudogene. CDR3 length: 13 amino acids.

The J gene is TRBJ1-5, the V gene TRBV9; TRBD1 aligns across 11 bases. Trimming at V came to 3 bases and at J to 2 bases, leaving 1 base not matched to a gene. The CDR3 spans 15 residues. CDR1 SGDLS and CDR2 YYNGEE come from the germline V gene. The CDR3 DNA reads TGTGCCAGCAGCGCGGGACAGGGGGGCAATCAGCCCCAGCATTTT. This encodes CASSAGQGGNQPQHF.

The chain couples TRBV5-6 to TRBJ1-2, with 7 bases fitting TRBD1. The V and J ends lost 0 bases and 0 bases, in that order; junction bases with no gene match: 8. This CDR3 is built from 17 residues. Germline CDR1 SGHDT, CDR2 YYEEEE. CDR3 protein: CASSLGAIGQANYGYTF. DNA of the CDR3: TGTGCCAGCAGCTTGGGGGCCATTGGACAGGCTAACTATGGCTACACCTTC.

This clone was counted a single time. The genes are TRBV5-5 and TRBJ1-6, with a weak D call TRBD1 (5 bases). The V gene lost 2 bases and the J gene lost 15 bases, with 15 bases spanning the gap. The CDR3 covers 13 residues. Germline V gives CDR1 SGHKS, CDR2 YYEKEE (reference sequence). CDR3: CASSFEAGPNLHF. The DNA for the CDR3 is TGTGCCAGCAGCTTCGAAGCAGGGCCCAACCTCCACTTT.

The gene calls are TRBV7-8 and TRBJ2-5, with 12 bases matching TRBD1. The CDR3 has 18 residues. Germline lookup yields CDR1 SGHVS and CDR2 FQNEAQ. With 4 bases clipped from V and 5 bases from J, the junction kept 14 bases outside the gene matches. The CDR3 DNA sequence: TGTGCCAGCAGCTCTCTCCGGCCGGGACAGGGGGCTCGGGAGACCCAGTACTTC. This sequence encodes CASSSLRPGQGARETQYF. Looking up the rest from reference TRBV7-8 and TRBJ2-5 gives the full variable domain: GAGVSQSPRYKVAKRGQDVALRCDPISGHVSLFWYQQALGQGPEFLTYFQNEAQLDKSGLPSDRFFAERPEGSVSTLKIQRTQQEDSAVYLCASSSLRPGQGARETQYFGPGTRLLVL.

This clone came up a few times. V usage is TRBV7-9 and J usage is TRBJ1-2; 8 positions agree with TRBD1. The CDR3 sequence is 13 residues long. J lost 7 bases, V lost 5 bases, and 6 bases had no gene match. CDR1 and CDR2 (germline): SEHNR, FQNEAQ (reference sequence). CDR3 in amino acids: CASSMTGAGGYTF. DNA of the CDR3: TGTGCCAGCAGCATGACAGGGGCGGGTGGCTACACCTTC.

On this clone itself: At one of its ends the junction is not consistent with the germline gene, which may arise from a read error. The rearrangement joins TRBV12-3 or TRBV12-4 to TRBJ1-2; D remains ambiguous. The CDR3 is 13 amino acids. The CDR3 coding sequence is TGTGCCAGCAGTTTAGTCCCCAACTCTGGCTACACCTTC. The encoded protein is CASSLVPNSGYTF.

The V and J genes are TRBV2 and TRBJ2-5; perhaps TRBD2 as D (6 bases). Trimming pared 4 bases from V and 5 bases from J, leaving 14 bases between. Looked up from germline, CDR1 is SNHLY and CDR2 is FYNNEI. The CDR3 is 14 amino acids. CDR3 in amino acids: CASSGRASGETQYF. The CDR3 nucleotides are TGTGCCAGCAGTGGGAGGGCGTCAGGGGAGACCCAGTACTTC.